These T cell receptor beta chains were read from a single sample in a study of cytomegalovirus exposure and HLA in healthy donors. TCRdb's table, derived via immunoSEQ multiplex PCR, lists solely in-frame clones and lacks some. Among 95,000 to 150,000 clones listed, roughly 66% were seen once. Source material: PBMCs. The receptors come from a man between 18 and 35 years old in good health and CMV-seronegative. Both conserved end residues are part of each CDR3. The D gene is left open where the match is weak. The size entry is marked missing in some rows and otherwise reads once, few, many or a size class.

TRBV7-2	.	.	TRBJ1-4	TGTGCCAGCAGTGACCGGGACACACGTGAAAAACTGTTTTTT	CASSDRDTREKLFF
TRBV5-1	few	TRBD1	TRBJ2-1	TGCGCCAGCAGCTTGGCCGGGACAGGGGGCGTAGGGTTCTTC	CASSLAGTGGVGFF
TRBV10-3	once	TRBD1	TRBJ2-7	TGTGCCATCAGTGGGTTGACAGGGGACTACGAGCAGTACTTC	CAISGLTGDYEQYF
TRBV19	.	TRBD1	TRBJ1-1	TGTGCCAGTAGTAGGGGACAGGCCCGCAGGGAAGCTTTCTTT	CASSRGQARREAFF
TRBV4-2	few	TRBD2	TRBJ2-7	TGTGCCAGCAGCCAAGAACTAGCGGGAGTCTACGAGCAGTACTTC	CASSQELAGVYEQYF
TRBV10-2	.	.	TRBJ2-5	TGCGCCAGCAGCACTAGTTTTGAGACCCAGTACTTC	CASSTSFETQYF
TRBV11-2	.	TRBD1	TRBJ1-2	TGTGCCAGCAGCTTCGGGACAGGGAACTATGGCTACACCTTC	CASSFGTGNYGYTF
TRBV14	once	.	TRBJ1-4	TGTGCCAGCAGCCGGGGTAGGCGGGGCAATGAAAAACTGTTTTTT	CASSRGRRGNEKLFF
TRBV6-1	.	.	TRBJ1-1	TGTGCCAGCAGTCAAGGAGGGTTCACTGAAGCTTTCTTT	CASSQGGFTEAFF
TRBV19	.	.	TRBJ1-3	TGTGCCAGTAGTATAACAGCCATTGGAAACACCATATATTTT	CASSITAIGNTIYF
TRBV10-3	.	.	TRBJ2-5	TGTGCCATCAACCCAACAGGGCCCCAAGAGACCCAGTACTTC	CAINPTGPQETQYF
TRBV27	few	.	TRBJ2-7	TGTGCCAGCAGTTTAAACACCGTACCGAATACGGAGCAGTACTTC	CASSLNTVPNTEQYF
TRBV19	.	.	TRBJ1-3	TGTGCCAGTAGTCTAGGGAGATCTGGAAACACCATATATTTT	CASSLGRSGNTIYF
TRBV5-1	.	TRBD1	TRBJ1-1	TGCGCCAGCAGCTTGGGGACAGGGTCTGAAGCTTTCTTT	CASSLGTGSEAFF
TRBV6-5	.	TRBD1	TRBJ1-1	TGTGCCAGCAGTTCCCCGGGACAGGGACGAACTGAAGCTTTCTTT	CASSSPGQGRTEAFF
TRBV18	.	TRBD1	TRBJ2-5	TGTGCCAGTTCCTCCACCACGGACAGGATAGAGACCCAGTACTTC	CASSSTTDRIETQYF
TRBV29-1	.	.	TRBJ1-2	TGCAGCGTACTCCTACAGGGATCGACTGGCTACACCTTC	CSVLLQGSTGYTF